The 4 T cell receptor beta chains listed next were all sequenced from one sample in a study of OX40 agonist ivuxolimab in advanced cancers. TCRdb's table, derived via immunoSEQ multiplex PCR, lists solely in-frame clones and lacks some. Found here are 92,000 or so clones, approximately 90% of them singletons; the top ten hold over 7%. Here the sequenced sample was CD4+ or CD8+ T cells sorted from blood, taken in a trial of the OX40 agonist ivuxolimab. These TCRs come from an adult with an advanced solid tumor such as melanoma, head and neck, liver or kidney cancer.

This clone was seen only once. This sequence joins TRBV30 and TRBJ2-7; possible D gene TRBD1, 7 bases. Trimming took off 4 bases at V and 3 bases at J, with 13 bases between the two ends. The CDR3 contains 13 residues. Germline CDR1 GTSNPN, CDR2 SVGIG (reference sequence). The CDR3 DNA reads TGTGCCTGGAATGCCCAGGGGGGCTACGAGCAGTACTTC. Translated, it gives CAWNAQGGYEQYF. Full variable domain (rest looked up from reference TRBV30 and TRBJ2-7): SQTIHQWPATLVQPVGSPLSLECTVEGTSNPNLYWYRQAAGRGLQLLFYSVGIGQISSEVPQNLSASRPQDRQFILSSKKLLLSDSGFYLCAWNAQGGYEQYFGPGTRLTVT.

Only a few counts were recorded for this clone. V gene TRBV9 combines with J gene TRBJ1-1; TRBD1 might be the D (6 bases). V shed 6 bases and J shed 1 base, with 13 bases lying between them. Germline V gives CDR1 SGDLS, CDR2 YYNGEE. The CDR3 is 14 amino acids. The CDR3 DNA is TGTGCCAGCACCCAGGGGTCCCAGAACACTGAAGCTTTCTTT. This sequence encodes CASTQGSQNTEAFF.

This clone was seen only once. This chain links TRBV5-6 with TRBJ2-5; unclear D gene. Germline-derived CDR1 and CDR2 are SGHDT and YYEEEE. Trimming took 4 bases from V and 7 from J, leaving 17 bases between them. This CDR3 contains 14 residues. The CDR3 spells CASSRRAVFVTQYF. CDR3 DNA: TGTGCCAGCAGCCGTCGGGCAGTGTTTGTGACCCAGTACTTC.

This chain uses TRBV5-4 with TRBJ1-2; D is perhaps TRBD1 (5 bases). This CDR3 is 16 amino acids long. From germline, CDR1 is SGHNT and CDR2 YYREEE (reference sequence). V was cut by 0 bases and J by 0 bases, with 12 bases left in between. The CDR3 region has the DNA TGTGCCAGCAGCTTGGGTGCCGGGGGAGCTAACTATGGCTACACCTTC. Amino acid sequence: CASSLGAGGANYGYTF.